This T cell receptor (beta chain) emerged from a study of blood T cell repertoires in COVID-19. Study-level information: Some COVID-19 samples were acute and others convalescent; all came from the United States, Italy and Spain. PBMCs, B-cell-depleted T cells, or T cells were the source of the cDNA or gDNA that made up the material.

This CDR3 spans 14 amino acids. Trimming removed 5 bases at V and 2 bases at J, with 12 bases between. CDR1 and CDR2 from the germline V gene are LNHDA and SQIVND (reference sequence). Sequenced by immunoSEQ multiplex PCR; TCRdb stores in-frame clones only, minus some. The profile shows some 120,000 clones, over 75% of them singletons. Sequenced: peripheral blood. This chain uses TRBV19 with TRBJ1-2, with a tentative D call TRBD1 (5 bases). The TCR sequence derives from a man aged 55-75 years with acute or convalescent COVID-19. CDR3 region: CASSPSQGNYGYTF. DNA of the CDR3: TGTGCCAGTAGTCCCTCCCAGGGAAACTATGGCTACACCTTC.